Below are 25 T cell receptor beta chains sequenced from a single sample in a study of Graves' ophthalmopathy and Graves' hyperthyroidism. The authors amplified TCR beta CDR3 regions from RNA transcripts. RT-PCR was first run with HTBI primers, then multiplex PCR in a second round. TCRdb reprocessed the multiplex PCR reads with MiXCR, giving one entry per CDR3 protein. This table holds about 15,000 distinct CDR3 sequences, about half found once. Input material: peripheral blood. The receptor source for this set is a woman in her twenties or thirties with Graves' ophthalmopathy.

The chain recombines TRBV29-1 with TRBJ2-7; D may correspond to TRBD1 or TRBD2 (5 bases each). Between the trimmed V and J ends, which lost 7 bases and 3 bases, there was a span of 13 bases. The CDR3 spans 12 residues. CDR1 and CDR2 (germline): SQVTM, ANQGSEA. CDR3 loop: CSAPGRYYEQYF. The CDR3 coding sequence is TGCAGCGCTCCGGGACGGTACTACGAGCAGTACTTC.

This clonotype is a singleton in its sample. This sequence joins TRBV14 and TRBJ2-7, with 12 bases that match TRBD2. The CDR3 totals 17 residues. Germline lookup yields CDR1 SGHDN and CDR2 FVKESK. V lost 1 base and J lost 2; bases outside the gene matches: 6. This chain's CDR3 is CASSQASGRAPPYEQYF. For the CDR3, the DNA is TGTGCCAGCAGCCAAGCTAGCGGGAGGGCTCCCCCCTACGAGCAGTACTTC.

This clonotype was detected a few times. J is TRBJ2-7 and V is TRBV7-9, with 14 bases identical to TRBD2. From germline, CDR1 is SEHNR and CDR2 FQNEAQ (reference sequence). The CDR3 contains 15 residues. The trim removed 6 bases at V and 5 bases at J, leaving 6 bases unmatched. The DNA of the CDR3 is TGTGCCAGCAGGGAGGGGGGACTAGCGGGAGACGAGCAGTACTTC. This codes for CASREGGLAGDEQYF.

J is TRBJ2-2 and V is TRBV2; TRBD1 aligns across 10 bases. The V gene end was trimmed by 3 bases and the J gene end by 7 bases; junction bases not matched to a gene: 5. The germline V gene encodes CDR1 SNHLY and CDR2 FYNNEI. This CDR3 has 15 residues. The CDR3 region is CASSEPGQGIGELFF. DNA of the CDR3: TGTGCCAGCAGTGAGCCGGGACAGGGGATCGGGGAGCTGTTTTTT. Drawing the rest from reference TRBV2 and TRBJ2-2, the complete variable domain is EPEVTQTPSHQVTQMGQEVILRCVPISNHLYFYWYRQILGQKVEFLVSFYNNEISEKSEIFDDQFSVERPDGSNFTLKIRSTKLEDSAMYFCASSEPGQGIGELFFGEGSRLTVL.

CDR3 bases: TGTGCCAGCGGACTAGCGGCCCCCACAGATACGCAGTATTTT. Translation: CASGLAAPTDTQYF. V and J are TRBV25-1 and TRBJ2-3, with TRBD2 matching 10 bases. V was pared by 8 bases and J by 2 bases, with 4 bases of the junction left unmatched. This CDR3 has 14 amino acids. Germline V gene lookup returns CDR1 MGHDK and CDR2 SYGVNS. Filled out from reference TRBV25-1 and TRBJ2-3, the complete variable domain reads EADIYQTPRYLVIGTGKKITLECSQTMGHDKMYWYQQDPGMELHLIHYSYGVNSTEKGDLSSESTVSRIRTEHFPLTLESARPSHTSQYLCASGLAAPTDTQYFGPGTRLTVL.

This clonotype appeared many times. The chain uses TRBV28 and TRBJ1-5; D might be TRBD1 (5 bases). The length of the CDR3 is 16 residues. V was trimmed by 6 bases and J by 3 bases, leaving 18 bases between them. Germline V gene lookup returns CDR1 MDHEN and CDR2 SYDVKM. Here the CDR3 reads CASSPNRFRDNQPQHF. The CDR3, as DNA: TGTGCCAGCAGCCCCAACCGCTTCAGGGACAATCAGCCCCAGCATTTT.

V usage is TRBV20-1 and J usage is TRBJ1-1; D unresolved. V lost 0 bases and J lost 3, with 8 bases in between. This CDR3 has 13 residues. Germline assignment: CDR1 DFQATT and CDR2 SNEGSKA (reference sequence). In DNA, the CDR3 is TGCAGTGCTAGAGATGAGTGGGACACTGAAGCTTTCTTT. It yields the protein CSARDEWDTEAFF.

This clonotype was counted at least ten times. The chain links TRBV5-4 to TRBJ2-5; the D gene is possibly TRBD2 (6 bases). The ends were cut back, 4 bases at V and 5 bases at J, with 15 bases in the middle. The V gene's germline CDR1 is SGHNT and CDR2 YYREEE (reference sequence). This CDR3 region has 14 residues. CDR3 coding DNA: TGTGCCAGCAGCCCACCGGGCCGGGGGGAGACCCAGTACTTC. It is translated as CASSPPGRGETQYF.

Note on this clonotype: No conserved phenylalanine or tryptophan is present at the end of the CDR3, so a read error is the likely explanation. The chain has TRBV29-1 and TRBJ2-5; TRBD2 matches 14 bases. CDR3 size: 14 residues. Per germline, CDR1 SQVTM and CDR2 ANQGSEA. In DNA, the CDR3 is TGCAGCGGGACTAGCGGGAGGATACAAGAGGCCCAGTACTTG. Protein: CSGTSGRIQEAQYL.

This clonotype was counted ten times or more. The chain couples TRBV5-8 to TRBJ2-2; 7 positions agree with TRBD1. From germline, CDR1 is SGHTS and CDR2 YDEGEE. Trimming at V came to 4 bases and at J to 4 bases, leaving 13 bases not matched to a gene. The CDR3 extends over 17 amino acids. CDR3 loop: CASSPGPDRVGTGELFF. CDR3 nucleotide sequence: TGTGCCAGCAGCCCGGGACCCGACAGGGTTGGCACCGGGGAGCTGTTTTTT.

In this sample, this clonotype turned up many times. The chain uses TRBV20-1 and TRBJ2-7; perhaps TRBD1 as D (5 bases). CDR1 and CDR2 (germline): DFQATT, SNEGSKA (reference sequence). This CDR3 spans 12 amino acids. V gave up 3 bases and J gave up 3 bases, with 9 bases separating them. The CDR3 spells CSARYQGYEQYF. The CDR3 bases are TGCAGTGCTAGGTACCAGGGCTACGAGCAGTACTTC.

This clonotype was seen a handful of times. The rearrangement links TRBV6-5 to TRBJ1-2, with a tentative D call TRBD1 (5 bases). The germline gives CDR1 MNHEY, CDR2 SVGAGI. The CDR3 consists of 12 residues. Trimming stripped 7 bases from V and 4 bases from J, with 10 bases between. CDR3: CASTERGYGYTF. The DNA of the CDR3 is TGTGCCAGCACCGAGAGGGGCTATGGCTACACCTTC.

This clonotype was observed at least ten times. This chain joins TRBV29-1 and TRBJ2-7, with TRBD1 identical over 7 bases. V dropped 8 bases and J dropped 4; count of bases not matched to a gene: 11. From germline, CDR1 is SQVTM and CDR2 ANQGSEA. The length of the CDR3 is 13 residues. The chain's CDR3 is CSFLLGGGYEQYF. The CDR3, as DNA: TGCAGCTTCCTTTTAGGGGGCGGGTACGAGCAGTACTTC.

This sequence joins TRBV4-1 and TRBJ2-2; no reliable D call. The CDR3 totals 15 residues. The germline gives CDR1 MGHRA, CDR2 YSYEKL. With 1 base removed from V and 3 bases from J, the gap between germline ends came to 9 bases. The CDR3 DNA is TGCGCCAGCAGCCAAGCAGTCTCCTACACCGGGGAGCTGTTTTTT. Translated, it gives CASSQAVSYTGELFF.

This chain links TRBV7-2 with TRBJ2-7; TRBD2 agrees at 9 bases. CDR3 length: 14 residues. With V trimmed by 5 bases and J by 7 bases, 9 bases remained unmatched. Germline lookup yields CDR1 SGHTA and CDR2 FQGNSA. The CDR3 DNA reads as TGTGCCAGCAGCGACAAAGCGGGAGGCAGGGAGCAGTACTTC. Protein sequence: CASSDKAGGREQYF.

This clonotype was counted ten times or more. The J gene is TRBJ2-3, the V gene TRBV7-8, with D perhaps matching TRBD2 (5 bases). Trimming removed 2 bases at V and 0 bases at J, with 12 bases between. CDR3 length: 16 amino acids. In germline, CDR1 is SGHVS, CDR2 FQNEAQ. The CDR3 DNA follows: TGTGCCAGCAGCTTAAAGGTTAGCGAGAGCACAGATACGCAGTATTTT. Its translation: CASSLKVSESTDTQYF.

The sample holds many counts of this clonotype. V usage is TRBV10-1 and J usage is TRBJ2-2, with TRBD1 as a possible D gene (6 bases). The CDR3 is 13 residues long. The V and J ends lost 8 bases and 2 bases respectively, with 9 bases between them. Germline loops: CDR1 WNHNN, CDR2 SYGVQD (reference sequence). The CDR3 loop reads CASGTPNTGELFF. In nucleotides, the CDR3 is TGCGCCAGCGGGACACCTAACACCGGGGAGCTGTTTTTT.

By sample fraction, this clonotype is medium-sized. The chain carries TRBV20-1 and TRBJ2-7; 9 bases are shared with TRBD2. The CDR3 is 16 residues long. Trimming took 6 bases from V and 2 from J; bases not matched to a gene: 14. Germline values: CDR1 DFQATT, CDR2 SNEGSKA (reference sequence). The CDR3 is CSARRRGTSRPYEQYF. The CDR3 DNA follows: TGCAGTGCCAGAAGAAGAGGGACTAGCAGGCCCTACGAGCAGTACTTC.

This clonotype was counted many times. V and J are TRBV6-6 and TRBJ2-5, with TRBD1 matching over 10 bases. V lost 3 bases to trimming and J lost 1 base; unmatched junction nucleotides: 5. Per germline, CDR1 MNHNY and CDR2 SVGAGI (reference sequence). This CDR3 is 16 amino acids long. The CDR3 spells CASSYPTGGLQETQYF. CDR3 DNA: TGTGCCAGCAGTTATCCGACAGGGGGCCTCCAAGAGACCCAGTACTTC.

CDR3 coding DNA: TGTGCCAGCAAAACGGAAGCGGGAGGACTGAATGAGCAGTTCTTC. Protein product: CASKTEAGGLNEQFF. The chain joins TRBV2 to TRBJ2-1; 9 nucleotides align to TRBD2. Germline assignment: CDR1 SNHLY and CDR2 FYNNEI. V trimming: 7 bases; J trimming: 7 bases; junction bases outside the gene matches: 11. CDR3 size: 15 residues.

The J gene is TRBJ2-7, the V gene TRBV24-1; 7 positions match TRBD2. V lost 4 bases to trimming and J lost 2 bases; unmatched junction nucleotides: 4. CDR1 and CDR2 (germline): KGHDR, SFDVKD. This CDR3 has 14 residues. CDR3: CATSDPGGAYEQYF. Here the CDR3 DNA reads TGTGCCACCAGTGACCCTGGGGGGGCCTACGAGCAGTACTTC.

The chain links TRBV24-1 to TRBJ1-2; D might be TRBD1 (5 bases). Deletions cut 4 bases from V and 4 bases from J, with 9 bases between. Germline CDR1 KGHDR, CDR2 SFDVKD. The CDR3 runs to 13 residues. CDR3 in DNA: TGTGCCACCAGTGACAGGGACTTCTATGGCTACACCTTC. As protein: CATSDRDFYGYTF.

Here the CDR3 reads CATARDRDFLSGNTIYF. In nucleotides, the CDR3 is TGTGCCACTGCCCGGGACAGGGACTTTCTCTCTGGAAACACCATATATTTT. This chain links TRBV15 with TRBJ1-3; 9 bases line up with TRBD1. The CDR3 consists of 17 residues. J was trimmed by 0 bases and V by 9 bases; bases with no gene match: 12. Per germline, CDR1 LNHNV and CDR2 YYDKDF (reference sequence).

About this clonotype: Possible read error: a much larger clone is one base away. The chain couples TRBV2 to TRBJ2-1; D remains unclear. This CDR3 comprises 16 residues. Germline CDR1 is SNHLY and CDR2 is FYNNEI. V gave up 1 base and J gave up 2 bases, with 12 bases separating them. The CDR3 DNA sequence: TGTGCCAGCAGTGAAGGTCCAGCGTTCGCCTACAATGAGCAGTTCTTC. This codes for CASSEGPAFAYNEQFF. The variable domain in full, completed from reference TRBV2 and TRBJ2-1, reads EPEVTQTPSHQVTQMGQEVILRCVPISNHLYFYWYRQILGQKVEFLVSFYNNEISEKSEIFDDQFSVERPDGSNFTLKIRSTKLEDSAMYFCASSEGPAFAYNEQFFGPGTRLTVL.

This clonotype was picked up a small number of times. The chain joins TRBV10-2 to TRBJ2-5, with D perhaps TRBD2 (5 bases). The ends were cut back, 7 bases at V and 0 bases at J, with 18 bases in the middle. This CDR3 is 16 amino acids long. CDR1 WSHSY and CDR2 SAAADI come from the germline V gene. CDR3 sequence (DNA): TGCGCCAGCACCTTAGGACTTCTGGGGTACCAAGAGACCCAGTACTTC. Translation: CASTLGLLGYQETQYF.